These T cell receptor beta chains were read from a single sample in a study of blood T cell repertoires in COVID-19. The method was immunoSEQ multiplex PCR; TCRdb's version includes in-frame clones alone and lacks a portion of them. Altogether 300,000 to 500,000 clones are present, around 89% being singletons, with the ten largest covering approximately 1%. Specimen: PBMCs or T cells enriched from blood (not recorded which). All receptors come from a woman between 25 and 40 years old with acute COVID-19. Each CDR3 is given with its conserved first and last residue. The order of the fields is D gene, J gene, V gene, clone size, CDR3 DNA, CDR3 protein. D genes are given only for firm matches. Clone size is given for some rows only: seen once, a few or many times, or a class if the clone is expanded.

TRBD1 TRBJ1-4 TRBV7-9 . TGTGCCAGCAGCGGACCCGGGACAGAAAATGAAAAACTGTTTTTT CASSGPGTENEKLFF
TRBD1 TRBJ1-2 TRBV3-1/TRBV3-2 . TGTGCCAGCAGCCAAGGGGACAGGGCATTTGTGGGCTACACCTTC CASSQGDRAFVGYTF
. TRBJ2-6 TRBV27 once TGTGCCAGCGGGGCTGCCTCTGGGGCCAACGTCCTGACTTTC CASGAASGANVLTF
. TRBJ1-1 TRBV7-2 . TGTGCCAGCAGCCCCGGGGGGATCGGGGGCACTGAAGCTTTCTTT CASSPGGIGGTEAFF
. TRBJ2-7 TRBV2 . TGTGCCAGCAGTTCGGGGGAATCCTACGAGCAGTACTTC CASSSGESYEQYF
. TRBJ1-2 TRBV7-8 . TGTGCCAGCAGCCCCAACAGAGATTTTAACTATGGCTACACCTTC CASSPNRDFNYGYTF
. TRBJ1-2 TRBV5-1 . TGCGCCAGCAACGAAGTGGGGGGGGCAAACTATGGCTACACCTTC CASNEVGGANYGYTF
. TRBJ2-3 TRBV4-3 . TGCGCCAGCAGCCAGCGGGGCACAGATACGCAGTATTTT CASSQRGTDTQYF
TRBD1 TRBJ1-5 TRBV7-2 . TGTGCCAGCAGCCCCTCGACAGGGGCAGGCAATCAGCCCCAGCATTTT CASSPSTGAGNQPQHF
TRBD2 TRBJ2-7 TRBV5-1 . TGCGCCAGCAGCATTCAGCGGGGAGCCTACGAGCAGTACTTC CASSIQRGAYEQYF
. TRBJ2-1 TRBV24-1 . TGTGCCACCAGTGATTTGGCGGGGTATAATGAGCAGTTCTTC CATSDLAGYNEQFF
TRBD1 TRBJ1-2 TRBV13 . TGTGCCAGCAGCTTGGTGGGACAGGGGAGCTATGGCTACACCTTC CASSLVGQGSYGYTF
TRBD1 TRBJ1-1 TRBV5-1 . TGCGCCAGCAGCTACGGTGCAGGGGGCAACACTGAAGCTTTCTTT CASSYGAGGNTEAFF
TRBD1 TRBJ2-3 TRBV7-9 . TGTGCCAGCAGCCTCCGACAGGGGGTTAGCACAGATACGCAGTATTTT CASSLRQGVSTDTQYF
. TRBJ2-7 TRBV3-1/TRBV3-2 . TGTGCCAGCAGCCAAGATCAACGGGAGCAGTACTTC CASSQDQREQYF
. TRBJ2-1 TRBV9 . TGTGCCAGCAGCTCCCCCGGCGACTTCAATGAGCAGTTCTTC CASSSPGDFNEQFF
TRBD1 TRBJ2-7 TRBV10-3 . TGTGCCATCAGTGTAGGGGACAGGTCCTACGAGCAGTACTTC CAISVGDRSYEQYF
TRBD1 TRBJ1-1 TRBV4-1 . TGCGCCAGCAGCCAAGGGGGGACAGGATACATGAACACTGAAGCTTTCTTT CASSQGGTGYMNTEAFF
. TRBJ1-2 TRBV30 . TGTGCCTGGAGTGTCAACAGCCCTTATGGCTACACCTTC CAWSVNSPYGYTF
. TRBJ2-1 TRBV11-3 . TGTGCCAGCAGCCACCCCGGGGGCTCCTACAATGAGCAGTTCTTC CASSHPGGSYNEQFF
TRBD1 TRBJ1-2 TRBV7-9 . TGTGCCAGCAGCTCAGGGGGGCACTATGGCTACACCTTC CASSSGGHYGYTF
TRBD1 TRBJ2-7 TRBV29-1 . TGCAGCGCCATACAAGGGGGCTACTACTACGAGCAGTACTTC CSAIQGGYYYEQYF
TRBD2 TRBJ2-1 TRBV9 . TGTGCCAGCAGCGTTGGCGGGGGGGCCCCGGGTGAGCAGTTCTTC CASSVGGGAPGEQFF
. TRBJ1-1 TRBV6-5 few TGTGCCAGCAGGAAGCTAGAGAACACTGAAGCTTTCTTT CASRKLENTEAFF
. TRBJ2-2 TRBV9 . TGTGCCAGCAGCGTAGCCGAGTACACCGGGGAGCTGTTTTTT CASSVAEYTGELFF
. TRBJ1-1 TRBV3-1/TRBV3-2 once TGTGCCAGCAGCCCACAGATAACGAACACTGAAGCTTTCTTT CASSPQITNTEAFF
TRBD1 TRBJ2-3 TRBV7-3 . TGTGCCAGCAGCTTACAGGGGGCCACAGATACGCAGTATTTT CASSLQGATDTQYF
TRBD1 TRBJ2-3 TRBV5-1 once TGCGCCAGCAGCTCCAGGGGGCAGGTCGGGGATACGCAGTATTTT CASSSRGQVGDTQYF
TRBD1 TRBJ1-6 TRBV7-9 . TGTGCCAGCAGCTCGGACAGGATGCCGAATTCACCCCTCCACTTT CASSSDRMPNSPLHF
. TRBJ2-7 TRBV3-1/TRBV3-2 . TGTGCCAGCAGCCAAGAGGTAGCGGTCTCAAGCTCCTACGAGCAGTACTTC CASSQEVAVSSSYEQYF
. TRBJ2-3 TRBV29-1 once TGCAGCGTTGAAGATCGGAGGGACACAGATACGCAGTATTTT CSVEDRRDTDTQYF
. TRBJ1-1 TRBV10-1 . TGCGCCAGCAGTGACACCTCGGGGACTGAAGCTTTCTTT CASSDTSGTEAFF
TRBD2 TRBJ2-7 TRBV10-2 . TGCGCCAGCAATGATCCGGGAGAGAAAGCGGGGGAGCAGTACTTC CASNDPGEKAGEQYF
. TRBJ1-2 TRBV29-1 . TGCAGCGTTGAAGATGGCGGTTTCAACTATGGCTACACCTTC CSVEDGGFNYGYTF
. TRBJ2-1 TRBV3-1/TRBV3-2 . TGTGCCAGCAGCCAGTATAGGACTAATGAGCAGTTCTTC CASSQYRTNEQFF
. TRBJ1-3 TRBV6-5 . TGTGCCAGTATCCTGGGCCCCTCGTCTGGAAACACCATATATTTT CASILGPSSGNTIYF
. TRBJ2-1 TRBV4-1 . TGCGCCAGCAGCCAAGGACCTGCCAACATTCATGAGGACAATGAGCAGTTCTTC CASSQGPANIHEDNEQFF
. TRBJ2-2 TRBV7-3 few . CASSPLRAGELFF
. TRBJ2-3 TRBV18 . TGTGCCAGCTCACCACCCCGGGTGTCTGCAGATACGCAGTATTTT CASSPPRVSADTQYF
. TRBJ2-3 TRBV30 few TGTGCCTGGAGACCCCCGGACATCTCGGGGGACACAGATACGCAGTATTTT CAWRPPDISGDTDTQYF
TRBD1 TRBJ2-7 TRBV30 . TGTGCCTGGAGCCGGGACAGTAGCTCCTACGAGCAGTACTTC CAWSRDSSSYEQYF
. TRBJ1-3 TRBV30 . TGTGCCTGGGCGAAGGGACTCAGCTCTGGAAACACCATATATTTT CAWAKGLSSGNTIYF
. TRBJ1-3 TRBV4-1 . TGCGCCAGCAGCCAAGCCATCGGAAACACCATATATTTT CASSQAIGNTIYF
. TRBJ1-1 TRBV5-4 . TGTGCCAGCAGCTTGGAGGGGGGGCTTGGGAACACTGAAGCTTTCTTT CASSLEGGLGNTEAFF
. TRBJ2-5 TRBV7-3 . TGTGCCAGCGCGATAAACCCCCGGGGACAAGAGACCCAGTACTTC CASAINPRGQETQYF
TRBD1 TRBJ2-3 TRBV9 . TGTGCCAGCAGCGTAGGACAGGGGGCCGCAGATACGCAGTATTTT CASSVGQGAADTQYF
TRBD1 TRBJ1-5 TRBV3-1/TRBV3-2 . TGTGCCAGCAGCCAGCAGGGGGGAATAGCCCAGCATTTT CASSQQGGIAQHF
. TRBJ1-2 TRBV3-1/TRBV3-2 once TGTGCCAGCAGCCAAGATGTGAGCTATGGCTACACCTTC CASSQDVSYGYTF
. TRBJ1-6 TRBV3-1/TRBV3-2 . TGTGCCAGCAGCCAAGATCAAGGGGGGGTAAGGTCACCCCTCCACTTT CASSQDQGGVRSPLHF
. TRBJ1-2 TRBV9 . TGTGCCAGCAGCCCCTCCTCGGGGATTTGGGCTAACTATGGCTACACCTTC CASSPSSGIWANYGYTF
. TRBJ1-1 TRBV7-2 . TGTGCCAGCAGCTTCGGGTATCAGACTGAAGCTTTCTTT CASSFGYQTEAFF
. TRBJ2-7 TRBV6-6 . TGTGCCAGCAGATTATACCTGGACAGTCCCTACGAGCAGTACTTC CASRLYLDSPYEQYF
TRBD1 TRBJ2-7 TRBV5-1 . TGCGCCAGCAGCTTGGAGAGGACAGGGAAAACCTACGAGCAGTACTTC CASSLERTGKTYEQYF
. TRBJ2-7 TRBV12-5 . TGTGCTTTGACCACAGGGACCTACGAGCAGTACTTC CALTTGTYEQYF
. TRBJ2-7 TRBV19 few TGTGCCAGTTCACCACAGTCTACGGGGGCCTACGAGCAGTACTTC CASSPQSTGAYEQYF
TRBD1 TRBJ1-2 TRBV19 . TGTGCCAGTAGTCGTTTTGGGACAGGCAACTATGGCTACACCTTC CASSRFGTGNYGYTF
. TRBJ2-4 TRBV19 . TGTGCCAGTAGTAATAGGGCCAGGGGAGACATTCAGTACTTC CASSNRARGDIQYF
. TRBJ2-1 TRBV10-2 once TGCGCCAGCAGTGACAGGGTTGGGGTGAATGAGCAGTTCTTC CASSDRVGVNEQFF
TRBD1 TRBJ2-3 TRBV12-3/TRBV12-4 . TGTGCCAGCGTCAGGGGGCAGGGAGATACGCAGTATTTT CASVRGQGDTQYF
. TRBJ1-1 TRBV5-6 . TGTGCCAGCAGCTTGTCCAGTTCGAACACTGAAGCTTTCTTT CASSLSSSNTEAFF